Sequencing of this TCR beta chain was carried out in a study of cytomegalovirus exposure and HLA in healthy donors. General observations from the study: Across donors, most TCRs were seen rarely, yet some public ones were widespread. A subsequent analysis found that TCR clusters from the first cohort also tended to co-occur in the roughly 120 validation repertoires, with 90% to 95% of cluster scores above 0.

Profiling relied on immunoSEQ multiplex PCR, and the TCRdb table lists in-frame clones only, not all of them. The sample lists 100,000 to 150,000 clones; approximately 94% were seen once. The CDR3 is 14 residues long. V shed 1 base and J shed 7 bases, with 10 bases lying between them. The germline V gene encodes CDR1 MDHEN and CDR2 SYDVKM. As regards this clone: Its antigen is as yet unknown.

The clonotype originates from a woman under 30 in good health and CMV-seronegative. The chain carries TRBV28 and TRBJ2-2; D call uncertain. The material sequenced was PBMCs. The DNA for the CDR3 is TGTGCCAGCAGTTTATCCCCTCGCAGCGGGGAGCTGTTTTTT. Protein: CASSLSPRSGELFF.